The sequence of this T cell receptor (beta chain) was determined in a study of identical twins. Germline V gives CDR1 MNHEY, CDR2 SVGEGT. The V and J ends lost 0 bases and 4 bases respectively, with 11 bases between them. There are 15 residues in the CDR3. Whole-study results and caveats: Researchers reported weaker excess twin sharing in beta out-of-frame sequences. With monozygotic twins, out-of-frame TCR alpha sharing exceeded what models estimated. Where out-of-frame alpha sequences were twin-shared, they showed excess low generation probability.

With regard to this clonotype: The antigen remains undetermined.

A universal primer site came from template switching; cDNA carried unique molecular identifiers. Each CDR3 protein gets one entry after TCRdb re-called the 5' RACE reads with MiXCR. The table includes roughly 1,500,000 distinct CDR3 sequences, around 29% detected once. The V and J genes are TRBV6-2 or TRBV6-3 and TRBJ2-3; either TRBD1 or TRBD2 may fit D (6 bases each). This clonotype originated in a newborn girl in good health. The source material was cord blood. The CDR3 region is CASSYSWGASDTQYF. DNA for the CDR3: TGTGCCAGCAGTTACTCTTGGGGGGCGTCAGATACGCAGTATTTT.